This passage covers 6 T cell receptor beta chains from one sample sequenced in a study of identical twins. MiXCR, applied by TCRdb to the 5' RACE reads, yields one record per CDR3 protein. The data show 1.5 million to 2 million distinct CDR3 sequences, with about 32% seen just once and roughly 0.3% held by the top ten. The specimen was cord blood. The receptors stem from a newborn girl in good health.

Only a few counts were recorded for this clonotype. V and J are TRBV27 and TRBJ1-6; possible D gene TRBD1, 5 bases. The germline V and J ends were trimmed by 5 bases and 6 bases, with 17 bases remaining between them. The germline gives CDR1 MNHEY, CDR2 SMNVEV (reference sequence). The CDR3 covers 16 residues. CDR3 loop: CASSGTPGRTNSPLHF. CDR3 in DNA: TGTGCCAGCAGTGGAACCCCGGGACGGACTAATTCACCCCTCCACTTT.

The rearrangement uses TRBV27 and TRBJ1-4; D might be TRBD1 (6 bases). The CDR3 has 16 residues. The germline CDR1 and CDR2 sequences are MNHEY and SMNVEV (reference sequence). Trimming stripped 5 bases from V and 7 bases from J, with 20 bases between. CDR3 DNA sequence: TGTGCCAGCAGTGCCCACAGGGACCCGGGGGGTGAAAAACTGTTTTTT. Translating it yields CASSAHRDPGGEKLFF.

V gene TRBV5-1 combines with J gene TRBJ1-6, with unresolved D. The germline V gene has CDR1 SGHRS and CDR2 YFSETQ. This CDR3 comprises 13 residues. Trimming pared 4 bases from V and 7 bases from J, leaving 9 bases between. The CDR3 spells CASSPEPNSPLHF. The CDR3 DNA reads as TGCGCCAGCAGCCCCGAACCGAATTCACCCCTCCACTTT.

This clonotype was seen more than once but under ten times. CDR3 sequence reads: CASSLIAGKSSYEQYF. CDR3 nucleotides: TGTGCCAGCTCATTAATAGCGGGGAAATCGTCCTACGAGCAGTACTTC. V usage is TRBV18 and J usage is TRBJ2-7; 8 positions match TRBD2. Germline-derived CDR1 and CDR2 are KGHSH and LQKENI. The trim removed 5 bases at V and 1 base at J, leaving 10 bases unmatched. The CDR3 length is 16 residues.

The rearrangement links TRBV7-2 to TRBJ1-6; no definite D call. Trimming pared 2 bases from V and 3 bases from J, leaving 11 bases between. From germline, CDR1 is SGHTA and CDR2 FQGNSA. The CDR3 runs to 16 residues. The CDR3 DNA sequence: TGTGCCAGCAGCTTATCGGGAAACCACTATAATTCACCCCTCCACTTT. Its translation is CASSLSGNHYNSPLHF.

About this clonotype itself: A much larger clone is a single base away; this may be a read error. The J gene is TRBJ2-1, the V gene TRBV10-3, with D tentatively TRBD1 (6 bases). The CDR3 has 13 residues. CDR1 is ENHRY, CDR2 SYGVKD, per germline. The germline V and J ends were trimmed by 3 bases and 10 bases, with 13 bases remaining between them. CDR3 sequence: CAISDPGAHEQFF. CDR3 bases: TGTGCCATCAGTGACCCAGGGGCTCACGAGCAGTTCTTC.